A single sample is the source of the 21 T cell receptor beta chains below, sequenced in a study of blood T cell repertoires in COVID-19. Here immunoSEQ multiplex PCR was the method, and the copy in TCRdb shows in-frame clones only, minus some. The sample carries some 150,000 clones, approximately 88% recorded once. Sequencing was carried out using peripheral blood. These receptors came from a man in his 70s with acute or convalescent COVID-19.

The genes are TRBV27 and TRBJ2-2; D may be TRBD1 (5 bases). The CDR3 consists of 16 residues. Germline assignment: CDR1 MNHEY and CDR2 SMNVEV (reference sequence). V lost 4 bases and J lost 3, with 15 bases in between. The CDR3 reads CASSSTLTAYTGELFF. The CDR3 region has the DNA TGTGCCAGCAGTTCGACCCTGACAGCTTACACCGGGGAGCTGTTTTTT.

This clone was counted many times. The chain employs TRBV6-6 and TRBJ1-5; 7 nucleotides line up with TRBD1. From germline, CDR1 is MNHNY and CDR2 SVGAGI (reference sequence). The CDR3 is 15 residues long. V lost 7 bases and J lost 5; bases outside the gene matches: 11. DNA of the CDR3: TGTGCCAGCAATCACGGGACAGTAGGAGATCAGCCCCAGCATTTT. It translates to CASNHGTVGDQPQHF.

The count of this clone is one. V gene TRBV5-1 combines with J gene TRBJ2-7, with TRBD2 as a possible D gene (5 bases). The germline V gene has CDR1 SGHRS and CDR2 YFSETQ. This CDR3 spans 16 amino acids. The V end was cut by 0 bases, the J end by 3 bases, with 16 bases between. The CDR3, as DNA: TGCGCCAGCAGCTTGGACGAGACAAGAGGGTTCTACGAGCAGTACTTC. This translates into CASSLDETRGFYEQYF.

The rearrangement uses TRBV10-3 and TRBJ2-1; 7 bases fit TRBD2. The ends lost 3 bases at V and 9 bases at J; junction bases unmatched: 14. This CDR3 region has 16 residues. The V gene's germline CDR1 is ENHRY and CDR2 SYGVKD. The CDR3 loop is CAISDLKRESGGEQFF. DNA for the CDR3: TGTGCCATCAGTGACCTAAAGCGGGAATCAGGCGGTGAGCAGTTCTTC.

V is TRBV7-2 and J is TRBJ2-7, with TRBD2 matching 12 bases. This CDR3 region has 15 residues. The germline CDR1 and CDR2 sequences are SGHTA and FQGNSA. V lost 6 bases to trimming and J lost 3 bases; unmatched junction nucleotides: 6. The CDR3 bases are TGTGCCAGCAGTAGACTAGCGGGAGAACTCTACGAGCAGTACTTC. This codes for CASSRLAGELYEQYF.

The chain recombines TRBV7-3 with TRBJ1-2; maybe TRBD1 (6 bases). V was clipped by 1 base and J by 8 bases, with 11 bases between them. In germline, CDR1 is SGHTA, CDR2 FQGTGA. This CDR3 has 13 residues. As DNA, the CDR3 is TGTGCCAGCAGCTTAAGGGCAGGGGACGGCTACACCTTC. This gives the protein CASSLRAGDGYTF.

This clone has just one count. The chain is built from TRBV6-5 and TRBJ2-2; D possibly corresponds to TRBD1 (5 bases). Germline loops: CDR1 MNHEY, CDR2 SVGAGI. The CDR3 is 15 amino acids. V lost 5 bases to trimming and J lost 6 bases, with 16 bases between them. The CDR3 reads CASSRTGSLPGELFF. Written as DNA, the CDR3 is TGTGCCAGCAGTAGAACAGGTTCCCTCCCCGGGGAGCTGTTTTTT.

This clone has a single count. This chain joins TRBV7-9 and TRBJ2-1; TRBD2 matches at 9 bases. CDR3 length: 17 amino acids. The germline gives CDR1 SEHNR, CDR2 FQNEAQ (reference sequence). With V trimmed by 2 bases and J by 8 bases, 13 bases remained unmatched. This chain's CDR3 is CASSLKVVAGEGDEQFF. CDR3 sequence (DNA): TGTGCCAGCAGCTTAAAGGTAGTAGCGGGAGAAGGGGATGAGCAGTTCTTC. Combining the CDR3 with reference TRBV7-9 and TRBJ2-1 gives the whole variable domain DTGVSQNPRHKITKRGQNVTFRCDPISEHNRLYWYRQTLGQGPEFLTYFQNEAQLEKSRLLSDRFSAERPKGSFSTLEIQRTEQGDSAMYLCASSLKVVAGEGDEQFFGPGTRLTVL.

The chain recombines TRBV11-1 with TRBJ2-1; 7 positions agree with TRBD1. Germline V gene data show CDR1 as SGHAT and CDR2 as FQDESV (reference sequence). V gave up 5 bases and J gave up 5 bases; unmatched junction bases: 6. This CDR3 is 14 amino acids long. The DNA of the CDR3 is TGTGCCAGCAGCGCGAGACAGGGTCACAATGAGCAGTTCTTC. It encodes CASSARQGHNEQFF. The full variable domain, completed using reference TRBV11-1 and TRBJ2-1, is EAEVAQSPRYKITEKSQAVAFWCDPISGHATLYWYRQILGQGPELLVQFQDESVVDDSQLPKDRFSAERLKGVDSTLKIQPAELGDSAMYLCASSARQGHNEQFFGPGTRLTVL.

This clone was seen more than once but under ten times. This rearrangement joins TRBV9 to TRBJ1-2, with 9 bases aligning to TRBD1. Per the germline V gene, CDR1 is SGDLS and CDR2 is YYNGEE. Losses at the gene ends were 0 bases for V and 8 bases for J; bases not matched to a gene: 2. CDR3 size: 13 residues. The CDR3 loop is CASSVVQGAGYTF. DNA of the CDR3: TGTGCCAGCAGCGTAGTACAGGGGGCCGGCTACACCTTC.

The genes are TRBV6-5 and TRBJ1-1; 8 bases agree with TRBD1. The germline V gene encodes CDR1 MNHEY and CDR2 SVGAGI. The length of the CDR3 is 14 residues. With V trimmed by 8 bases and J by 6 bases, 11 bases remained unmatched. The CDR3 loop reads CASETGGLWPEAFF. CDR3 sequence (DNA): TGTGCCAGCGAAACAGGGGGTTTGTGGCCTGAAGCTTTCTTT.

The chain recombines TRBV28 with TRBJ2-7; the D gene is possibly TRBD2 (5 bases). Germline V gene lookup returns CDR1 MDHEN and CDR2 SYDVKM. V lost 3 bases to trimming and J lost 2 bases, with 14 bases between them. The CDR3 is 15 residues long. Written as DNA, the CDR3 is TGTGCCAGCAGTTTTGGGCAGCCGGGGACCTACGAGCAGTACTTC. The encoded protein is CASSFGQPGTYEQYF.

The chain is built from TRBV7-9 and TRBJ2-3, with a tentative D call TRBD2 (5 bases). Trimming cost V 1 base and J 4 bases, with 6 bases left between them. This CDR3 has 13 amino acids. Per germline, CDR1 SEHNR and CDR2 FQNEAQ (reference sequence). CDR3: CASSLGEPDTQYF. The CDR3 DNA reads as TGTGCCAGCAGCTTAGGGGAGCCAGATACGCAGTATTTT.

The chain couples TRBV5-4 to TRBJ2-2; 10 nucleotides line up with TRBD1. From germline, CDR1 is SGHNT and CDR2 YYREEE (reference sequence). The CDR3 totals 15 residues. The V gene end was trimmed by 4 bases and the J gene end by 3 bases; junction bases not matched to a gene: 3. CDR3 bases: TGTGCCAGCAGCAAGGGACAGGGGTACACCGGGGAGCTGTTTTTT. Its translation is CASSKGQGYTGELFF.

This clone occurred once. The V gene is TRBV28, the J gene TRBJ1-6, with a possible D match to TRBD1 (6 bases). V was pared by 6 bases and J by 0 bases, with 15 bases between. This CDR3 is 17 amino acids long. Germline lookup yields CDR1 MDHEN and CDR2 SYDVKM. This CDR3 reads CASRETGFSSYNSPLHF. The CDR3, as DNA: TGTGCCAGCAGAGAAACAGGGTTCAGCTCCTATAATTCACCCCTCCACTTT. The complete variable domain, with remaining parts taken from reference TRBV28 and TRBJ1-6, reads DVKVTQSSRYLVKRTGEKVFLECVQDMDHENMFWYRQDPGLGLRLIYFSYDVKMKEKGDIPEGYSVSREKKERFSLILESASTNQTSMYLCASRETGFSSYNSPLHFGNGTRLTVT.

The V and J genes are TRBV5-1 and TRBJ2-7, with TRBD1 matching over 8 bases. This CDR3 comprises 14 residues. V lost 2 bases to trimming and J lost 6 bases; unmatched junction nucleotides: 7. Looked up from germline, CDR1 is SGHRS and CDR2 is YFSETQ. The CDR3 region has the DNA TGCGCCAGCAGCTTAAGACAGGGGATAGCCGAGCAGTACTTC. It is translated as CASSLRQGIAEQYF. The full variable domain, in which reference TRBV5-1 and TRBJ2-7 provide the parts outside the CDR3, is KAGVTQTPRYLIKTRGQQVTLSCSPISGHRSVSWYQQTPGQGLQFLFEYFSETQRNKGNFPGRFSGRQFSNSRSEMNVSTLELGDSALYLCASSLRQGIAEQYFGPGTRLTVT.

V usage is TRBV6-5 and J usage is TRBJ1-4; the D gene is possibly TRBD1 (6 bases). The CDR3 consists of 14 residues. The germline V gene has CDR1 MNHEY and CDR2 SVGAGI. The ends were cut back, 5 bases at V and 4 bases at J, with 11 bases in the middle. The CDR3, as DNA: TGTGCCAGCAGTCGCCCAGGGGATAATGAAAAACTGTTTTTT. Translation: CASSRPGDNEKLFF.

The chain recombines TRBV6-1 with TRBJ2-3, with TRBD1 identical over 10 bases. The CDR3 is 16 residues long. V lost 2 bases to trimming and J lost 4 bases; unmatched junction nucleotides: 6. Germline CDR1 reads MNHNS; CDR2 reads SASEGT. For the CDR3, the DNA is TGTGCCAGCAGTGAACGACAGGGGGCGATACCAGATACGCAGTATTTT. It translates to CASSERQGAIPDTQYF.

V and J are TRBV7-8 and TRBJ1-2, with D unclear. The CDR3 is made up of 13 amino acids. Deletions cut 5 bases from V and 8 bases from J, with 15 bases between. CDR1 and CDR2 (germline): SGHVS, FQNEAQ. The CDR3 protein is CASSRPGIGGYTF. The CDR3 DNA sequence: TGTGCCAGCAGCCGCCCGGGAATTGGGGGCTACACCTTC.

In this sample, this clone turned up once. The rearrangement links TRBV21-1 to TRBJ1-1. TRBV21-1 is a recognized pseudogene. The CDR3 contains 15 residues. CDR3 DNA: TGTGCCAGCAGCAAAGGGAGGGTCGTGAACACTGAAGCTTTCTTT. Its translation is CASSKGRVVNTEAFF.

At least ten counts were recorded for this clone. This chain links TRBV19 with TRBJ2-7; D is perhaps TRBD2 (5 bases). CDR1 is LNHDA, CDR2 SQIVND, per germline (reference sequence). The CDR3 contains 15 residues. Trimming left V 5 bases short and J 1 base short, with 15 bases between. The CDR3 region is CASSSRGTESYEQYF. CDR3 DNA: TGTGCCAGTAGTTCCCGGGGAACGGAATCCTACGAGCAGTACTTC.